This T cell receptor beta chain originates from a study of neurological immune-mediated disorders. The CDR3 length is 12 residues. Germline V gene data show CDR1 as MNHEY and CDR2 as SMNVEV (reference sequence). MiXCR was run by TCRdb on the 5' RACE reads, yielding one entry per CDR3 protein. This table has about 88,000 distinct CDR3 sequences, around 3.3% appearing once. This clonotype was picked up many times. Its antigen is unidentified. Whole-study findings and limits: One related-CDR3 cluster, identified by phylogenetic grouping, held the repertoires of 18 of 34 multiple sclerosis patients and was a possible signature.

The chain has TRBV27 and TRBJ1-2; TRBD1 is a possible D gene (5 bases). Sequencing was done on a sample of PBMCs. The TCR originated in a woman aged 18-30 years with multiple sclerosis. The CDR3 sequence is CAARGLDYGYTF. CDR3 coding DNA: TGTGCAGCAAGGGGATTGGACTATGGCTACACCTTC.